This T cell receptor (beta chain) comes out of a study of T cell responses to AZD1222 COVID-19 vaccine. Concerning this clone itself: Its antigen is unknown.

Germline V lookup: CDR1 SGHRS, CDR2 YFSETQ. The CDR3 length is 15 residues. Deletions cut 0 bases from V and 1 base from J, with 5 bases between. Whole-study findings and limits: Within unmutated variant regions lay the reported targets of nearly half of spike-specific TCRs. The study found Spike-specific TCR breadth and depth rose after two AZD1222 doses.

Clones were read by immunoSEQ multiplex PCR, and TCRdb kept only the in-frame ones, dropping some. The sample holds 150,000 to 180,000 clones; roughly 90% are singletons and the top ten take 5.5%. The chain is built from TRBV5-1 and TRBJ1-6; TRBD1 is a possible D gene (5 bases). This TCR was recovered from an adult in good health. The material sequenced was peripheral blood, taken on day 0 of MenACWY control vaccination. The CDR3 bases are TGCGCCAGCAGCTTGGAGGGGTCCTATAATTCACCCCTCCACTTT. Its protein is CASSLEGSYNSPLHF.